This T cell receptor (beta chain) emerged from a study of blood T cell repertoires in COVID-19. In the authors' methods: Amplification from reference gene primers served as the basis for estimated nucleated cell counts. TCRdb's copy holds only in-frame clones and misses some; the assay was immunoSEQ multiplex PCR. V, J and clone size reflect that table, while D and trimming were determined from the DNA. The repertoire holds about 76,000 clones, with around 88% as singletons. There are 14 residues in the CDR3. Germline CDR1 SGHVS, CDR2 FQNEAQ. V gave up 5 bases and J gave up 7 bases; unmatched junction bases: 8.

Sequencing input: peripheral blood. This receptor was obtained from a man between 25 and 39 years old with acute or convalescent COVID-19. V usage is TRBV7-8 and J usage is TRBJ1-3, with 7 nucleotides matching TRBD1. The CDR3 region has the DNA TGTGCCAGCAGCCAAGGGGGACAGTGGAACACCATATATTTT. Its protein is CASSQGGQWNTIYF.